This T cell receptor beta chain was sequenced during a study of T cells in Graves' hyperthyroidism and ophthalmopathy. Across the whole study: Upon initial diagnosis and before any treatment, peripheral blood was collected.

With a duration under 2 months, the hyperthyroidism was newly diagnosed in patients aged 18 to 65. Exclusions: uncontrolled infection, other autoimmune disease, pregnancy, lactation. Germline CDR1 and CDR2: MDHEN and SYDVKM. This CDR3 comprises 12 residues. V lost 10 bases and J 4 bases, leaving 14 bases between the germline ends. Study-wide results and caveats: Ophthalmopathy and stable hyperthyroidism were told apart by a 13 V-J model.

Template material for amplifying TCR beta CDR3 regions consisted of RNA transcripts. Initially, a first-round RT-PCR of the TCR CDR3 employed the HTBI primer set. Each CDR3 protein is one row after TCRdb ran MiXCR on the multiplex PCR reads. The sample holds fewer than 500,000 distinct CDR3 sequences, roughly 13% seen once. This clonotype has ten or more counts. Its antigen is undetermined. The sample was blood. The rearrangement joins TRBV28 to TRBJ2-7, with D possibly being TRBD1 or TRBD2 (5 bases each). This receptor was identified in a man aged 25 to 40 with Graves' hyperthyroidism that later progressed to Graves' ophthalmopathy. CDR3 sequence reads: CATFRGRYEQYF. CDR3 nucleotide sequence: TGTGCCACCTTCCGGGGACGTTACGAGCAGTACTTC.